Shown below are 19 T cell receptor beta chains from a single sample sequenced in a study of T cell responses to AZD1222 COVID-19 vaccine. TCRdb's table, derived via immunoSEQ multiplex PCR, lists solely in-frame clones and lacks some. The sample has just over 90,000 clones, 80% to 90% seen once. The specimen was peripheral blood, collected 28 days after the second AZD1222 dose. The receptors shown here come from an adult who received the AZD1222 COVID-19 vaccine.

The chain links TRBV7-6 to TRBJ2-2; tentative D call: TRBD2 (7 bases). The CDR3 loop spans 18 amino acids. V was trimmed by 3 bases and J by 1 base, leaving 18 bases between them. Per germline, CDR1 SGHVS and CDR2 FNYEAQ. This CDR3 reads CASSFSQTGRGNTGELFF. In DNA form, the CDR3 reads TGTGCCAGCAGCTTTAGCCAAACAGGGAGGGGGAACACCGGGGAGCTGTTTTTT.

Worth noting for this clone: This sample also contains other DNA sequences that code for the same CDR3. The chain recombines TRBV6-5 with TRBJ2-5; D gene unclear. Trimming left V 3 bases short and J 5 bases short, with 4 bases between. This CDR3 spans 11 amino acids. The germline V gene has CDR1 MNHEY and CDR2 SVGAGI. The CDR3 here is CASSYGETQYF. The CDR3 nucleotides are TGTGCCAGCAGTTATGGGGAGACCCAGTACTTC.

The chain has TRBV14 and TRBJ1-1; no definite D call. Trimming shortened V by 4 bases and J by 0 bases, and 6 bases separated the two germline ends. The CDR3 loop spans 13 amino acids. Looked up from germline, CDR1 is SGHDN and CDR2 is FVKESK. CDR3 sequence reads: CASSLGMNTEAFF. The CDR3 nucleotides read TGTGCCAGCAGCCTAGGTATGAACACTGAAGCTTTCTTT. The full variable domain, in which reference TRBV14 and TRBJ1-1 provide the parts outside the CDR3, is EAGVTQFPSHSVIEKGQTVTLRCDPISGHDNLYWYRRVMGKEIKFLLHFVKESKQDESGMPNNRFLAERTGGTYSTLKVQPAELEDSGVYFCASSLGMNTEAFFGQGTRLTVV.

The rearrangement uses TRBV5-1 and TRBJ2-3, with D perhaps matching TRBD1 or TRBD2 (5 bases each). This CDR3 has 11 residues. Trimming shortened V by 0 bases and J by 10 bases, and 6 bases separated the two germline ends. The germline V gene has CDR1 SGHRS and CDR2 YFSETQ. The CDR3 nucleotides are TGCGCCAGCAGCTTGGAGGGACCGCAGTATTTT. Its protein product is CASSLEGPQYF.

The chain couples TRBV7-9 to TRBJ2-2; D not resolved. CDR1 and CDR2 (germline): SEHNR, FQNEAQ (reference sequence). The V and J ends lost 0 bases and 5 bases respectively, with 10 bases between them. There are 15 residues in the CDR3. CDR3 bases: TGTGCCAGCAGCTTAGCGGTCGGCGAAACCGGGGAGCTGTTTTTT. Translation: CASSLAVGETGELFF.

The chain joins TRBV5-5 to TRBJ2-2; 10 bases match TRBD2. Germline lookup yields CDR1 SGHKS and CDR2 YYEKEE (reference sequence). V gave up 4 bases and J gave up 6 bases; unmatched junction bases: 9. CDR3 size: 16 residues. CDR3 coding DNA: TGTGCCAGCAGCCCCCCCCCGGGACTAGCGCCCGGGGAGCTGTTTTTT. Amino acid sequence: CASSPPPGLAPGELFF.

CDR3 DNA sequence: TGTGCCAGCACAAAACAGGGACTCGCTGAAGCTTTCTTT. Translation gives CASTKQGLAEAFF. V and J are TRBV6-5 and TRBJ1-1; a weak D match, TRBD1 (6 bases). Germline CDR1 reads MNHEY; CDR2 reads SVGAGI. CDR3 size: 13 residues. V was pared by 7 bases and J by 6 bases, with 15 bases between.

This clone was detected only once. The chain joins TRBV9 to TRBJ1-2; D uncertain. Germline values: CDR1 SGDLS, CDR2 YYNGEE. CDR3 length equals 13 residues. The V end lost 0 bases, the J end lost 5 bases, and 8 bases lay between the germline ends. The CDR3 loop is CASSVDEDYGYTF. The CDR3 DNA follows: TGTGCCAGCAGCGTAGATGAGGATTATGGCTACACCTTC.

The chain carries TRBV5-6 and TRBJ2-2; D gene unclear. V was pared by 0 bases and J by 6 bases, with 3 bases between. The CDR3 spans 12 residues. CDR1 and CDR2 (germline): SGHDT, YYEEEE. The DNA of the CDR3 is TGTGCCAGCAGCTTGGGGGCCGGGGAGCTGTTTTTT. This translates into CASSLGAGELFF.

The rearrangement links TRBV25-1 to TRBJ2-3, with D maybe TRBD1 (6 bases). This CDR3 comprises 16 residues. With 4 bases removed from V and 5 bases from J, the gap between germline ends came to 19 bases. Looked up from germline, CDR1 is MGHDK and CDR2 is SYGVNS. The CDR3 DNA reads as TGTGCCAGCAGTGTCCAACAGGGCCCCCTGATAGATACGCAGTATTTT. Its translation: CASSVQQGPLIDTQYF.

This clone was observed once. The chain recombines TRBV15 with TRBJ2-5; D remains unclear. This CDR3 is 15 amino acids long. Germline CDR1 and CDR2: LNHNV and YYDKDF (reference sequence). V was clipped by 0 bases and J by 4 bases, with 12 bases between them. This CDR3 reads CATSRDRVQGETQYF. DNA of the CDR3: TGTGCCACCAGCAGAGATCGGGTTCAAGGAGAGACCCAGTACTTC. Based on the CDR3 plus reference TRBV15 and TRBJ2-5, the full variable domain is DAMVIQNPRYQVTQFGKPVTLSCSQTLNHNVMYWYQQKSSQAPKLLFHYYDKDFNNEADTPDNFQSRRPNTSFCFLDIRSPGLGDTAMYLCATSRDRVQGETQYFGPGTRLLVL.

The J gene is TRBJ1-6, the V gene TRBV5-6, with a weak D call TRBD1 (6 bases). CDR3 length: 17 residues. Germline V lookup: CDR1 SGHDT, CDR2 YYEEEE. Trimming cost V 2 bases and J 7 bases, with 19 bases left between them. The CDR3 sequence is CASSFRAGVYYNSPLHF. CDR3 DNA sequence: TGTGCCAGCAGCTTTAGGGCAGGGGTATATTACAATTCACCCCTCCACTTT.

V usage is TRBV7-6 and J usage is TRBJ2-1; 9 nucleotides match TRBD2. The CDR3 has 15 residues. V shed 6 bases, J shed 4 bases, and the junction held 7 bases outside the gene matches. Germline-derived CDR1 and CDR2 are SGHVS and FNYEAQ. CDR3 nucleotides: TGTGCCAGCAGTCTTTCGCGGGAGGGGTACAATGAGCAGTTCTTC. Residues: CASSLSREGYNEQFF.

The chain joins TRBV6-5 to TRBJ1-4; D unclear. The CDR3 is 14 residues long. Germline CDR1 reads MNHEY; CDR2 reads SVGAGI. V was trimmed by 2 bases and J by 4 bases, leaving 8 bases between them. The CDR3 sequence is CASSYDGFNEKLFF. Written as DNA, the CDR3 is TGTGCCAGCAGTTACGACGGATTTAATGAAAAACTGTTTTTT.

The rearrangement uses TRBV6-2 or TRBV6-3 and TRBJ2-5, with D perhaps TRBD2 (6 bases). This CDR3 region has 13 residues. The germline V gene encodes CDR1 MNHEY and CDR2 SVGEGT. V dropped 6 bases and J dropped 1 base, with 9 bases sitting between them. The CDR3 region is CASSGTVQETQYF. The DNA for the CDR3 is TGTGCCAGCAGCGGGACTGTCCAAGAGACCCAGTACTTC.

The chain recombines TRBV7-3 with TRBJ1-5, with unresolved D. The CDR3 consists of 13 residues. Deletions cut 1 base from V and 0 bases from J, with 1 base between. Per the germline V gene, CDR1 is SGHTA and CDR2 is FQGTGA. CDR3 in DNA: TGTGCCAGCAGCTTAAGTAGCAATCAGCCCCAGCATTTT. Residues: CASSLSSNQPQHF.

V and J are TRBV11-3 and TRBJ2-1; TRBD1 aligns across 9 bases. Looked up from germline, CDR1 is SGHNT and CDR2 is YENEEA. Losses at the gene ends were 4 bases for V and 1 base for J; bases not matched to a gene: 2. CDR3 length: 15 residues. The CDR3 DNA is TGTGCCAGCAGCTCCGGGACAGGGTCCTACAATGAGCAGTTCTTC. Protein sequence: CASSSGTGSYNEQFF.

The chain recombines TRBV5-1 with TRBJ1-4, with a weak D call TRBD1 (6 bases). V was cut by 4 bases and J by 3 bases, with 16 bases left in between. The CDR3 has 16 residues. Germline V lookup: CDR1 SGHRS, CDR2 YFSETQ. The CDR3 DNA is TGCGCCAGCAGCCTGCTACCACAGGGCTCTAATGAAAAACTGTTTTTT. Amino acids: CASSLLPQGSNEKLFF. Full variable domain (outside the CDR3, taken from reference TRBV5-1 and TRBJ1-4): KAGVTQTPRYLIKTRGQQVTLSCSPISGHRSVSWYQQTPGQGLQFLFEYFSETQRNKGNFPGRFSGRQFSNSRSEMNVSTLELGDSALYLCASSLLPQGSNEKLFFGSGTQLSVL.

The chain employs TRBV12-5 and TRBJ1-1; no reliable D call. The CDR3 runs to 16 residues. V was clipped by 2 bases and J by 0 bases, with 13 bases between them. CDR1 and CDR2 from the germline V gene are LGHNT and FRNRAP. The CDR3 bases are TGTGCTAGTGGTTTGAGGGTGATTGGGTTGAACACTGAAGCTTTCTTT. Protein product: CASGLRVIGLNTEAFF. The variable domain in full, with the rest retrieved from reference TRBV12-5 and TRBJ1-1, is DARVTQTPRHKVTEMGQEVTMRCQPILGHNTVFWYRQTMMQGLELLAYFRNRAPLDDSGMPKDRFSAEMPDATLATLKIQPSEPRDSAVYFCASGLRVIGLNTEAFFGQGTRLTVV.